Given below is one T cell receptor (beta chain) in context. Its antigen is not known. Researchers ran the PCR with 60 Vbeta and 13 Jbeta primers. Using immunoSEQ multiplex PCR, the repertoire was profiled, and TCRdb retains in-frame clones only, with some absent. Counted here are under 200,000 clones, 80% to 85% occurring once; the ten biggest clones make up roughly 0.38%. With 7 bases clipped from V and 3 bases from J, the junction kept 2 bases outside the gene matches. CDR1 and CDR2 from the germline V gene are GTSNPN and SVGIG (reference sequence). The CDR3 is 11 amino acids. The source of the sample is a study of cytomegalovirus exposure and HLA in healthy donors. General observations from the study: Immune exposure information available was restricted to CMV serostatus.

The V and J genes are TRBV30 and TRBJ2-7, with 8 bases aligning to TRBD2. The sample was PBMCs. The clonotype was recovered from a boy aged 2 to 10 in good health and CMV-seronegative. The chain's CDR3 is CAFSGNYEQYF. CDR3 DNA: TGTGCCTTTAGCGGGAACTACGAGCAGTACTTC.